Listed below are T cell receptor beta chains from one sample, sequenced in a study of blood T cell repertoires in COVID-19. The protocol was immunoSEQ multiplex PCR, while the TCRdb copy is restricted to in-frame clones and leaves out a portion. The sample holds some 370,000 clones, around 87% seen once. What was sequenced was peripheral blood. The source is a woman aged 30 to 39 with COVID-19, enrolled during active disease. The CDR3 runs from the conserved cysteine through the conserved F or W. Each record gives: V gene, D gene, J gene, clone size, CDR3 protein, CDR3 DNA. A D gene is named only where the DNA matches it firmly. Where a row states a size, it is once, few, many or the class of an expanded clone; other rows omit it.

TRBV5-1	-	TRBJ2-2	-	CASSEGPSSGELFF	TGCGCCAGCAGCGAGGGCCCATCGTCCGGGGAGCTGTTTTTT
TRBV4-1	TRBD1	TRBJ1-6	-	CASSQPNRGRAANFSPLHF	TGCGCCAGCAGCCAACCTAACAGGGGAAGGGCCGCAAATTTTTCACCCCTCCACTTT
TRBV6-5	TRBD1	TRBJ1-1	once	CASSSPGGATFF	TGTGCCAGCAGTTCCCCAGGGGGCGCGACTTTCTTT
TRBV29-1	TRBD1	TRBJ1-1	-	CSVAKDRGSLNTEAFF	TGCAGCGTCGCGAAGGACAGGGGGTCTTTGAACACTGAAGCTTTCTTT
TRBV6-5	-	TRBJ2-5	-	CASISPSGETQYF	TGTGCCAGCATTAGCCCGTCAGGGGAGACCCAGTACTTC
TRBV7-8	-	TRBJ1-5	-	CASSAQTDYSNQPQHF	TGTGCCAGCAGCGCCCAGACTGATTATAGCAATCAGCCCCAGCATTTT
TRBV6-2/TRBV6-3	TRBD1	TRBJ2-7	-	CASNPDRGLPYEQYF	TGTGCCAGCAACCCCGACAGGGGGTTACCCTACGAGCAGTACTTC
TRBV10-2	-	TRBJ1-6	-	CASRAGNSPLHF	TGCGCCAGCAGAGCAGGGAATTCACCCCTCCACTTT
TRBV10-3	TRBD1	TRBJ1-2	once	CAISDYETGGYGYTF	TGTGCCATCAGTGATTATGAGACAGGGGGCTATGGCTACACCTTC
TRBV7-6	-	TRBJ2-3	-	CASSPPLGFGTDTQYF	TGTGCCAGCAGCCCGCCTCTCGGGTTCGGCACAGATACGCAGTATTTT
TRBV5-1	-	TRBJ2-3	-	CASSLEDSLTDTQYF	TGCGCCAGCAGCTTGGAGGACAGTCTCACAGATACGCAGTATTTT
TRBV7-3	-	TRBJ2-7	-	CASSGSGDEQYF	TGTGCCAGCAGCGGTAGCGGAGACGAGCAGTACTTC
TRBV9	TRBD1	TRBJ1-6	-	CASSAHGTGFNNSPLHF	TGTGCCAGCAGCGCACATGGGACAGGGTTCAATAATTCACCCCTCCACTTT
TRBV14	-	TRBJ1-1	-	CASSHGGQPNTEAFF	TGTGCCAGCAGCCACGGAGGGCAGCCGAACACTGAAGCTTTCTTT
TRBV5-1	-	TRBJ2-7	-	CASSLGPGVEQYF	TGCGCCAGCAGCTTGGGACCAGGGGTCGAGCAGTACTTC
TRBV2	TRBD2	TRBJ2-1	-	CASRLQGLAGYNEQFF	TGTGCCAGCAGGCTACAGGGACTAGCGGGGTACAATGAGCAGTTCTTC
TRBV11-2	TRBD2	TRBJ2-2	-	CASSKVRLASTGELFF	TGTGCCAGCAGCAAGGTGCGACTAGCGAGTACCGGGGAGCTGTTTTTT
TRBV7-9	TRBD1	TRBJ2-7	once	CASSYGTGPSYF	TGTGCCAGCAGCTACGGGACAGGCCCTTCGTACTTC
TRBV6-5	-	TRBJ2-2	-	CASSYSNRGTGELFF	TGTGCCAGCAGTTACTCGAACCGGGGCACCGGGGAGCTGTTTTTT
TRBV5-1	-	TRBJ2-5	-	CASSATGAQETQYF	TGCGCCAGCAGCGCTACAGGCGCTCAAGAGACCCAGTACTTC
TRBV4-2	-	TRBJ2-7	once	CASSQELADYEQYF	TGTGCCAGCAGCCAAGAATTGGCAGATTACGAGCAGTACTTC
TRBV19	TRBD1	TRBJ2-7	-	CASSWTGDYEQYF	TGTGCCAGTAGTTGGACAGGAGACTACGAGCAGTACTTC
TRBV5-1	-	TRBJ2-1	-	CASSWAQGLFSYNEQFF	TGCGCCAGCAGCTGGGCTCAGGGATTGTTCTCCTACAATGAGCAGTTCTTC
TRBV18	TRBD2	TRBJ2-2	-	CASSQVSLAANTGELFF	TGTGCCAGCTCACAAGTCTCCCTAGCGGCTAACACCGGGGAGCTGTTTTTT
TRBV6-4	TRBD2	TRBJ2-1	-	CASSDKAGVVYNEQFF	TGTGCCAGCAGTGACAAAGCGGGAGTAGTCTACAATGAGCAGTTCTTC
TRBV27	-	TRBJ2-3	once	CASSPFSQGSFADTQYF	TGTGCCAGCAGTCCCTTTTCCCAGGGGTCTTTCGCAGATACGCAGTATTTT
TRBV19	TRBD1	TRBJ1-5	few	CASRSGTGGLQPQHF	TGTGCCAGTAGATCCGGGACAGGGGGCCTTCAGCCCCAGCATTTT
TRBV9	TRBD2	TRBJ2-1	-	CASSWSGDNEQFF	TGTGCCAGCAGCTGGAGCGGGGACAATGAGCAGTTCTTC